The 29 T cell receptor beta chains reported below all come from one sample, sequenced in a study of identical twins. Via MiXCR, TCRdb re-called the 5' RACE reads, giving one row per CDR3 protein. The table records about 220,000 distinct CDR3 sequences, roughly a tenth of them present only once. The sequencing input was memory (CD45RO+) T cells sorted from blood. These receptors came from a woman under 30 in good health.

The genes are TRBV5-1 and TRBJ2-5, with D perhaps matching TRBD2 (6 bases). V lost 9 bases and J lost 5, with 20 bases in between. This CDR3 has 14 residues. Germline values: CDR1 SGHRS, CDR2 YFSETQ. CDR3 in amino acids: CATGSGRSRETQYF. In DNA, the CDR3 is TGCGCCACCGGTAGCGGTAGGAGTCGGGAGACCCAGTACTTC.

This clonotype was detected once. The chain combines TRBV9 with TRBJ2-7; TRBD1 agrees at 8 bases. The CDR3 runs 15 residues. Trimming cost V 4 bases and J 2 bases; bases outside gene matches: 8. Germline values: CDR1 SGDLS, CDR2 YYNGEE. The CDR3, as DNA: TGTGCCAGCAGCCCAAAGGACAGGGTGGCCTACGAGCAGTACTTC. Translation: CASSPKDRVAYEQYF. Full variable domain (missing parts from reference TRBV9 and TRBJ2-7): DSGVTQTPKHLITATGQRVTLRCSPRSGDLSVYWYQQSLDQGLQFLIQYYNGEERAKGNILERFSAQQFPDLHSELNLSSLELGDSALYFCASSPKDRVAYEQYFGPGTRLTVT.

This clonotype was counted a few times. The chain is built from TRBV2 and TRBJ1-4; tentatively, D is TRBD1 (5 bases). Per the germline V gene, CDR1 is SNHLY and CDR2 is FYNNEI. There are 16 residues in the CDR3. The V end was cut by 8 bases, the J end by 3 bases, with 19 bases between. CDR3 nucleotides: TGTGCCAGCTGTCAGGGTCAGCCGTTTGCTAATGAAAAACTGTTTTTT. This gives the protein CASCQGQPFANEKLFF.

The chain recombines TRBV11-2 with TRBJ2-5; no firm D call. Trimming removed 5 bases at V and 6 bases at J, with 10 bases between. Germline V gene sequence: CDR1 SGHAT, CDR2 FQNNGV. The CDR3 has 12 residues. The CDR3 spells CASSIATQTQYF. CDR3 in DNA: TGTGCCAGCAGCATAGCCACCCAGACCCAGTACTTC.

This clonotype showed up many times. The chain has TRBV3-1 and TRBJ2-7, with D unclear. Germline V gene lookup returns CDR1 LGHDT and CDR2 YNNKEL (reference sequence). V shed 2 bases and J shed 1 base, with 9 bases lying between them. The CDR3 runs to 14 residues. CDR3 nucleotide sequence: TGTGCCAGCAGCCAAAGACGGCAATCCTACGAGCAGTACTTC. It is translated as CASSQRRQSYEQYF.

The gene calls are TRBV7-6 and TRBJ2-2; D could derive from TRBD1 or TRBD2 (5 bases each). The V and J ends lost 2 bases and 7 bases respectively, with 11 bases between them. Per the germline V gene, CDR1 is SGHVS and CDR2 is FNYEAQ. This CDR3 contains 14 residues. CDR3 in amino acids: CASSLLAGSGELFF. Here the CDR3 DNA reads TGTGCCAGCAGCTTATTGGCAGGGAGCGGGGAGCTGTTTTTT.

This clonotype was seen more than once but under ten times. The chain is built from TRBV29-1 and TRBJ2-7, with 7 bases that match TRBD1. The V segment lost 5 bases and the J segment 2 bases; nucleotides outside the gene matches: 12. Germline V CDR1 and CDR2: SQVTM, ANQGSEA. There are 15 residues in the CDR3. The CDR3: CSVLQGSRRPYEQYF. CDR3 nucleotides: TGCAGCGTTTTACAGGGGAGTAGAAGACCCTACGAGCAGTACTTC.

The rearrangement links TRBV6-1 to TRBJ2-2; 9 bases are shared with TRBD2. The V gene end was trimmed by 2 bases and the J gene end by 5 bases; junction bases not matched to a gene: 6. The germline V gene has CDR1 MNHNS and CDR2 SASEGT. This CDR3 is built from 16 residues. The CDR3 nucleotides read TGTGCCAGCAGTGAAAGGGCTAGCGGGGAGACCGGGGAGCTGTTTTTT. This codes for CASSERASGETGELFF.

This clonotype was seen a handful of times. The chain carries TRBV5-6 and TRBJ2-2, with D maybe TRBD2 (7 bases). The V end was cut by 5 bases, the J end by 6 bases, with 23 bases between. Germline assignment: CDR1 SGHDT and CDR2 YYEEEE. The CDR3 is 17 residues long. The CDR3 reads CASSKRRGAGSPGELFF. The CDR3 DNA reads TGTGCCAGCAGTAAGCGCCGGGGGGCGGGGAGTCCCGGGGAGCTGTTTTTT.

The gene calls are TRBV7-8 and TRBJ2-1; D not resolved. This CDR3 has 15 residues. The V and J ends lost 5 bases and 0 bases respectively, with 11 bases between them. Germline V gene data show CDR1 as SGHVS and CDR2 as FQNEAQ. The CDR3 nucleotides are TGTGCCAGCAGCCCAATGCGGATCTCCTACAATGAGCAGTTCTTC. Its translation is CASSPMRISYNEQFF.

This clonotype was counted between two and nine times. The chain has TRBV18 and TRBJ2-5; D possibly matches TRBD1 or TRBD2 (5 bases each). The CDR3 has 14 residues. The germline V and J ends were trimmed by 0 bases and 7 bases, with 12 bases remaining between them. The germline V gene encodes CDR1 KGHSH and CDR2 LQKENI. CDR3 amino acids: CASSPPGRSGTQYF. DNA for the CDR3: TGTGCCAGCTCACCACCGGGGCGAAGCGGGACCCAGTACTTC.

This clonotype was seen at least ten times. The CDR3 nucleotides read TGTGCCTCCAGGACCGGGTTGGAGACCGGGGAGCTGTTTTTT. The encoded protein is CASRTGLETGELFF. This chain links TRBV12-3 or TRBV12-4 with TRBJ2-2; no reliable D call. The CDR3 runs to 14 residues. V lost 11 bases to trimming and J lost 5 bases, with 18 bases between them.

This clonotype was seen a handful of times. V is TRBV12-3 or TRBV12-4 and J is TRBJ1-2; D might be TRBD1 (6 bases). V shed 4 bases and J shed 7 bases, with 13 bases lying between them. The length of the CDR3 is 13 residues. The CDR3 sequence: CASSSQGRGGYTF. CDR3 nucleotide sequence: TGTGCCAGCAGTTCTCAGGGGAGGGGTGGCTACACCTTC.

This chain connects TRBV5-4 to TRBJ1-1; the D gene is possibly TRBD1 (6 bases). Germline CDR1 and CDR2: SGHNT and YYREEE (reference sequence). The CDR3 spans 12 residues. Deletions cut 4 bases from V and 8 bases from J, with 12 bases between. The CDR3 bases are TGTGCCAGCAGCCTAGACAGGAACGAAGCTTTCTTT. It is translated as CASSLDRNEAFF.

The chain couples TRBV19 to TRBJ2-1; the match to TRBD2 covers 11 bases. The ends lost 1 base at V and 8 bases at J; junction bases unmatched: 4. CDR3 size: 15 residues. Germline V gene lookup returns CDR1 LNHDA and CDR2 SQIVND (reference sequence). The CDR3 coding sequence is TGTGCCAGTAGTATAGTGAGGACTAGCGGGCATGAGCAGTTCTTC. Translated: CASSIVRTSGHEQFF.

This rearrangement joins TRBV9 to TRBJ2-5, with 10 bases that match TRBD2. The CDR3 contains 15 residues. CDR1 is SGDLS, CDR2 YYNGEE, per germline. J was trimmed by 5 bases and V by 2 bases; bases with no gene match: 6. The CDR3 sequence: CASSVNSGGTETQYF. CDR3 nucleotides: TGTGCCAGCAGCGTTAATAGCGGGGGGACTGAGACCCAGTACTTC.

This clonotype occurred a few times. J is TRBJ2-7 and V is TRBV12-3 or TRBV12-4; tentatively, D is TRBD1 (5 bases). CDR3 length equals 15 residues. Trimming left V 3 bases short and J 0 bases short, with 12 bases between. The DNA of the CDR3 is TGTGCCAGCAGTTTTAGTAGGACAAGCTCCTACGAGCAGTACTTC. Translation gives CASSFSRTSSYEQYF.

The V call is TRBV29-1, the J call TRBJ2-3, with TRBD2 as a possible D gene (6 bases). Per the germline V gene, CDR1 is SQVTM and CDR2 is ANQGSEA. The CDR3 is 12 residues long. Deletions cut 4 bases from V and 8 bases from J, with 13 bases between. The CDR3 DNA is TGCAGCGTTGGCCGGGACGGGGGTACGCAGTATTTT. Translating gives CSVGRDGGTQYF.

This chain uses TRBV27 with TRBJ2-3, with 8 bases lining up with TRBD1. V dropped 7 bases and J dropped 2; count of bases not matched to a gene: 8. The CDR3 contains 15 residues. The germline V gene has CDR1 MNHEY and CDR2 SMNVEV (reference sequence). CDR3 amino acids: CASIGQGAFTDTQYF. CDR3 coding DNA: TGTGCCAGCATAGGGCAGGGGGCGTTCACAGATACGCAGTATTTT.

This clonotype was seen more than once but under ten times. The chain recombines TRBV19 with TRBJ2-7; D perhaps matches TRBD1 (7 bases). The CDR3 consists of 13 residues. Germline V CDR1 and CDR2: LNHDA, SQIVND (reference sequence). Trimming removed 3 bases from V and 3 bases from J, with 9 bases in between. CDR3 nucleotide sequence: TGTGCCAGTAGTATTCAGGGGGGCTACGAGCAGTACTTC. Translated: CASSIQGGYEQYF.

This clonotype was detected a few times. The gene calls are TRBV15 and TRBJ2-7; D possibly matches TRBD1 or TRBD2 (5 bases each). The CDR3 is 15 residues long. V was shortened by 1 base and J by 6 bases, with 16 bases between the two germline ends. Germline V gives CDR1 LNHNV, CDR2 YYDKDF (reference sequence). In DNA form, the CDR3 reads TGTGCCACCAGCAGAGGAGGGGCCCTACAAGGCGAGCAGTACTTC. This codes for CATSRGGALQGEQYF.

The chain uses TRBV18 and TRBJ2-1; 9 bases agree with TRBD1. V lost 8 bases and J lost 6; bases outside the gene matches: 11. The CDR3 is made up of 15 amino acids. CDR1 is KGHSH and CDR2 is LQKENI in the germline V gene. The CDR3 coding sequence is TGTGCCAGCCACCGGAGGGACAGGGCAGGCAATGAGCAGTTCTTC. It codes for CASHRRDRAGNEQFF.

This sequence joins TRBV14 and TRBJ2-7; D is perhaps TRBD2 (6 bases). Looked up from germline, CDR1 is SGHDN and CDR2 is FVKESK. The CDR3 runs 15 residues. V was shortened by 4 bases and J by 1 base, with 14 bases between the two germline ends. The CDR3 coding sequence is TGTGCCAGCAGCCCCGGGGTGGGAGGATCCTACGAGCAGTACTTC. Protein product: CASSPGVGGSYEQYF. The whole variable domain, remainder taken from reference TRBV14 and TRBJ2-7, is EAGVTQFPSHSVIEKGQTVTLRCDPISGHDNLYWYRRVMGKEIKFLLHFVKESKQDESGMPNNRFLAERTGGTYSTLKVQPAELEDSGVYFCASSPGVGGSYEQYFGPGTRLTVT.

This clonotype was counted only a few times. This chain connects TRBV5-1 to TRBJ2-3, with D hard to call. Trimming shortened V by 2 bases and J by 4 bases, and 5 bases separated the two germline ends. Germline CDR1 and CDR2: SGHRS and YFSETQ. This CDR3 region has 12 residues. CDR3 sequence (DNA): TGCGCCAGCAGCTTTTTCCCAGATACGCAGTATTTT. Its translation is CASSFFPDTQYF.

This clonotype was observed a handful of times. This chain uses TRBV20-1 with TRBJ1-1; the D gene is possibly TRBD1 (6 bases). The CDR3 sequence is 14 residues long. The V gene's germline CDR1 is DFQATT and CDR2 SNEGSKA (reference sequence). V dropped 0 bases and J dropped 11 bases, with 19 bases sitting between them. The CDR3 protein is CSARDRTSGQLAFF. The CDR3 coding sequence is TGCAGTGCTAGAGATCGAACCTCCGGACAGCTGGCTTTCTTT.

V and J are TRBV20-1 and TRBJ2-1, with D unclear. Between the trimmed V and J ends, which lost 0 bases and 2 bases, there was a span of 11 bases. Per germline, CDR1 DFQATT and CDR2 SNEGSKA (reference sequence). This CDR3 is built from 15 residues. CDR3: CSARDLGFTYNEQFF. In DNA, the CDR3 is TGCAGTGCTAGAGATCTGGGGTTCACCTACAATGAGCAGTTCTTC.

The sample holds many counts of this clonotype. The V and J genes are TRBV12-5 and TRBJ2-5; weak D call: TRBD2 (6 bases). Per the germline V gene, CDR1 is LGHNT and CDR2 is FRNRAP. The CDR3 contains 15 residues. Trimming cost V 5 bases and J 0 bases, with 13 bases left between them. The CDR3 loop is CASGPGTSYQETQYF. CDR3 coding DNA: TGTGCTAGTGGTCCCGGGACTTCGTACCAAGAGACCCAGTACTTC.

The V gene is TRBV3-1, the J gene TRBJ2-7; D remains unclear. The CDR3 consists of 13 residues. Germline V gene data show CDR1 as LGHDT and CDR2 as YNNKEL (reference sequence). Trimming took off 3 bases at V and 7 bases at J, with 13 bases between the two ends. CDR3 residues: CASSQVYDWEQYF. The CDR3 region has the DNA TGTGCCAGCAGCCAGGTCTACGACTGGGAGCAGTACTTC.

V and J are TRBV10-3 and TRBJ1-2; a possible D gene is TRBD1 (6 bases). The CDR3 extends over 12 amino acids. V dropped 6 bases and J dropped 6 bases, with 11 bases sitting between them. Germline V gene data show CDR1 as ENHRY and CDR2 as SYGVKD. The DNA of the CDR3 is TGTGCCATCAGAAAGGACAGCGATGGCTACACCTTC. Protein: CAIRKDSDGYTF.